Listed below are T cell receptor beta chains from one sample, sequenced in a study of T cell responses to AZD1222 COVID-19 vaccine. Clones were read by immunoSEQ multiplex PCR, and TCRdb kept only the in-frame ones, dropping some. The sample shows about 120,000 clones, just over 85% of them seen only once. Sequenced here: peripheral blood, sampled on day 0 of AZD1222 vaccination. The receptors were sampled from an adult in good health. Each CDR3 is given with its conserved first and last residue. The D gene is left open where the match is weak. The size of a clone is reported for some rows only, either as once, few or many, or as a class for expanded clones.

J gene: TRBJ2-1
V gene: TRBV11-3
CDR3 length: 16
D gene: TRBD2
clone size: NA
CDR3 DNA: TGTGCCAGCAGCTTAGGTCGCGGGGGGGCCCGTGGTGAGCAGTTCTTC
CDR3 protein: CASSLGRGGARGEQFF

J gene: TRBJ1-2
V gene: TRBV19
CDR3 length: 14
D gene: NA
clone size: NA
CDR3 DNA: TGTGCCAGTAGCCACAGGGAACTATACTATGGCTACACCTTC
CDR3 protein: CASSHRELYYGYTF

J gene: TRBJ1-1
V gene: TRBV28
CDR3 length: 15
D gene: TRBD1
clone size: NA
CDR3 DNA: TGTGCCAGCAGTTCCGCCGGGACAGGGAACGTGGAAGCTTTCTTT
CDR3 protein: CASSSAGTGNVEAFF

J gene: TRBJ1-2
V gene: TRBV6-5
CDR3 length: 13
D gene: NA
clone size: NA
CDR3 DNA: TGTGCCAGCACCCCGGACGTAAACTATGGCTACACCTTC
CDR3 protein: CASTPDVNYGYTF

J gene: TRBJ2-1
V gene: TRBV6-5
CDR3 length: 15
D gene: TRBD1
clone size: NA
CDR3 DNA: TGTGCCAGCAGGCAAGGGACAGGGGGTAGGAATGAGCAGTTCTTC
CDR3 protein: CASRQGTGGRNEQFF

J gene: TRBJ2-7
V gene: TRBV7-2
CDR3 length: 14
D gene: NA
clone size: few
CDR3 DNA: TGTGCCAGCAGCTTAGGAGGGGACTCCTACGAGCAGTACTTC
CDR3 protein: CASSLGGDSYEQYF

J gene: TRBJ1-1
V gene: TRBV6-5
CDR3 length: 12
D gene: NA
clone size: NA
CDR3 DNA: TGTGCCAGCAGAGGGGAGACAGCTGAAGCTTTCTTT
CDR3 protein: CASRGETAEAFF

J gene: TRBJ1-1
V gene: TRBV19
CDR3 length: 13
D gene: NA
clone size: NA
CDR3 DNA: TGTGCCAGTAGCGACTTTGGAACTACTGAAGCTTTCTTT
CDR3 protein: CASSDFGTTEAFF

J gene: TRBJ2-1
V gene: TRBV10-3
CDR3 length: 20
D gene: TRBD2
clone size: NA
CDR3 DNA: TGTGCCATCAGTGATCCGGGACTAGCGGGCGTGGGCAGCTCCTACAATGAGCAGTTCTTC
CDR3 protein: CAISDPGLAGVGSSYNEQFF

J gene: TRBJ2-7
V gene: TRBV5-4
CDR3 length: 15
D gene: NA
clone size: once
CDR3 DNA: TGTGCCAGCAGCCGGCCCACAATCACCTCCTACGAGCAGTACTTC
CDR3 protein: CASSRPTITSYEQYF

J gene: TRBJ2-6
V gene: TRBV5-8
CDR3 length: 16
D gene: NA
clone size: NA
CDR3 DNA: TGTGCCAGCAGGAAGGGCAAAGAGACCGGGGCCAACGTCCTGACTTTC
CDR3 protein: CASRKGKETGANVLTF

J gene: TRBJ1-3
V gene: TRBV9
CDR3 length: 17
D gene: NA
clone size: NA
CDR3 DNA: TGTGCCAGCAGCGTAGCTACCAGGCAGGGTTTGGGAAACACCATATATTTT
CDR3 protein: CASSVATRQGLGNTIYF

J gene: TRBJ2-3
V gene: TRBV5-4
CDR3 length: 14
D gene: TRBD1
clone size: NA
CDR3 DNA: TGTGCCAGCAGCTTCGGGACAGCCACAGATACGCAGTATTTT
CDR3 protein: CASSFGTATDTQYF

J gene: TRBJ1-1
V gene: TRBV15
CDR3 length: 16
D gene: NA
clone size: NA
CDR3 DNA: TGTGCCACCAGCAGAGATACGGGGACGGCAAGGGCTGAAGCTTTCTTT
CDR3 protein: CATSRDTGTARAEAFF

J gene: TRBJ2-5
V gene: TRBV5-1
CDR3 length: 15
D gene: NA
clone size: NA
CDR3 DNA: TGCGCCAGCAGCTTGGGGGCGGCTGGAGGAGAGACCCAGTACTTC
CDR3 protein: CASSLGAAGGETQYF

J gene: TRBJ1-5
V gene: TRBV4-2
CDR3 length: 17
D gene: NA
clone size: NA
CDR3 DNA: TGTGCCAGCAGCCAAGAGCCAGGGAAGAGCGGCAATCAGCCCCAGCATTTT
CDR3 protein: CASSQEPGKSGNQPQHF

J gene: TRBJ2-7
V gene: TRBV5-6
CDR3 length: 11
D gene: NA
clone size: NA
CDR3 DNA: TGTGCCAGCAGCTCGGGGTACGAGCAGTACTTC
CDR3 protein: CASSSGYEQYF

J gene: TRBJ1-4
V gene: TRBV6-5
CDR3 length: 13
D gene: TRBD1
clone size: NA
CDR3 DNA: TGTGCCGCTCGGCCAACAGGGGATGAAAAACTGTTTTTT
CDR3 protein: CAARPTGDEKLFF

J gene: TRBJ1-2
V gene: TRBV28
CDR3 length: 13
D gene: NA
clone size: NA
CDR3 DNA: TGTGCCAGCAGTCCCCTCGGGTACTATGGCTACACCTTC
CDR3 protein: CASSPLGYYGYTF

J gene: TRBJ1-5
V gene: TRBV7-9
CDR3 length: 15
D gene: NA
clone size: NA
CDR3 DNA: TGTGCCAGCAGCGGTGGAGGCTATAGCAATCAGCCCCAGCATTTT
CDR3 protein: CASSGGGYSNQPQHF

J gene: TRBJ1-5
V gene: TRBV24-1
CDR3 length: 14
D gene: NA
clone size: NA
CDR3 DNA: TGTGCCACCAGTGATTTGGCGGGGATGGGCGAAAACCGTTTT
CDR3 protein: CATSDLAGMGENRF

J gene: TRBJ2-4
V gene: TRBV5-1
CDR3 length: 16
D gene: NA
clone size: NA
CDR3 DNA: TGCGCCAGCAGCTCTGGACAGTCTCTAGCCAAAAACATTCAGTACTTC
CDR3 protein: CASSSGQSLAKNIQYF

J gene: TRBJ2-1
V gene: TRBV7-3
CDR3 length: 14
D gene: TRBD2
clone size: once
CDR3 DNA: TGTGCCAGCAGCTTAGGGCTAGCGGGAGTAGAGCAGTTCTTC
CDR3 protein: CASSLGLAGVEQFF

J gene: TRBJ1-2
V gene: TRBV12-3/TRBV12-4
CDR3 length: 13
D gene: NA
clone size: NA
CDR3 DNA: TGTGCCAGCAGAACACGGGGGGGCTTAGGCTACACCTTC
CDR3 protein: CASRTRGGLGYTF

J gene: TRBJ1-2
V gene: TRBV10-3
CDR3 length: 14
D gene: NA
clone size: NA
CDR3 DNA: TGTGCCATCAGGGACTTTACTACTAACTATGGCTACACCTTC
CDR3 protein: CAIRDFTTNYGYTF

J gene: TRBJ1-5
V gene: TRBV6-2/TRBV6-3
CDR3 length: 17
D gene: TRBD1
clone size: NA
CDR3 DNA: TGTGCCAGCAGTTACTCGTCGTATGGACAGGTCAATCAGCCCCAGCATTTT
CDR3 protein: CASSYSSYGQVNQPQHF

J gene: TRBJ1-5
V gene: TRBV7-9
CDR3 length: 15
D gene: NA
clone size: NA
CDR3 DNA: TGTGCCAGCAGCCAGGGTGGTGTCAGTAATCAGCCCCAGCATTTT
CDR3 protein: CASSQGGVSNQPQHF

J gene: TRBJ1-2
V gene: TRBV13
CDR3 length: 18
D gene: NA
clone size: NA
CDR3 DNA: TGTGCCAGCAGCTTACTACTTTGGGGACAAAGATTTAACTATGGCTACACCTTC
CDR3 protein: CASSLLLWGQRFNYGYTF

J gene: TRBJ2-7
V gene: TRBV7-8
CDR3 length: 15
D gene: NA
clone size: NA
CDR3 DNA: TGTGCCAGCAGTCTAGGGGGTTTCCTAGGACACGAGCAGTACTTC
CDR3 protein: CASSLGGFLGHEQYF

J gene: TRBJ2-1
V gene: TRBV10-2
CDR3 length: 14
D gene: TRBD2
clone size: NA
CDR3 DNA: TGCGCCAGCAGAGGAGCGGGACCCTACAATGAGCAGTTCTTC
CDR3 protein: CASRGAGPYNEQFF

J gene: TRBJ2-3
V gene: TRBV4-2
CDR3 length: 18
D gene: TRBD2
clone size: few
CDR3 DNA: TGTGCCAGCAGCCAAGATCCGAAGCGGGAGGGTCTAACAGATACGCAGTATTTT
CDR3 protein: CASSQDPKREGLTDTQYF

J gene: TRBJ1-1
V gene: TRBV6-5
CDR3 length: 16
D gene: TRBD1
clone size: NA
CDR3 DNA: TGTGCCAGCAGTTCCCGGGACAGGGGGCCGAACACTGAAGCTTTCTTT
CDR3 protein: CASSSRDRGPNTEAFF

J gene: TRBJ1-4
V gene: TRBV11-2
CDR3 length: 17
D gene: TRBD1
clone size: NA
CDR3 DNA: TGTGCCAGCAGCTTAATGGGACAGGGGGGGGCTAATGAAAAACTGTTTTTT
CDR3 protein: CASSLMGQGGANEKLFF

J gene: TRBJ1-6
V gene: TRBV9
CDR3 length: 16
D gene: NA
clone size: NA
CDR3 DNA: TGTGCCAGCAGCGTAGGGGACGGTGCCTATAATTCACCCCTCCACTTT
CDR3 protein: CASSVGDGAYNSPLHF

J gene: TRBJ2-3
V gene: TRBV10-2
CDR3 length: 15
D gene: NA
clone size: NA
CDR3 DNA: TGCGCCAGCAGGCCTACGGAGGGGCGCACAGATACGCAGTATTTT
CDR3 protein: CASRPTEGRTDTQYF

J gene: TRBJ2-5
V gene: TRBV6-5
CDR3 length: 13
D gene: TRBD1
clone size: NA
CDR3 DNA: TGTGCCAGCAAGACAGGGCAACAAGAGACCCAGTACTTC
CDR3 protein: CASKTGQQETQYF

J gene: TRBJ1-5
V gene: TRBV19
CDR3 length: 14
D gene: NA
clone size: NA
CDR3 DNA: TGTGCCACCAACGTCGGGTATAGCAATCAGCCCCAGCATTTT
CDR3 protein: CATNVGYSNQPQHF

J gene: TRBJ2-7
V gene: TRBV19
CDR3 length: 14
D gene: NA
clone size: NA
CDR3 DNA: TGTGCCAGTAGTATAGGTAGGACTTCCTACGAGCAGTACTTC
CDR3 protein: CASSIGRTSYEQYF

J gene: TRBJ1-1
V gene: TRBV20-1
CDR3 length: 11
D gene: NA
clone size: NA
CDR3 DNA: TGCAGTGCGGCCCATGGAGGGGAAGCTTTCTTT
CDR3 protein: CSAAHGGEAFF

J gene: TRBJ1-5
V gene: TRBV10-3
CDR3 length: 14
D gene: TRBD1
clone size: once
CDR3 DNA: TGTGCCATCAGTGAGGGACAGGTAAATCAGCCCCAGCATTTT
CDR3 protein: CAISEGQVNQPQHF

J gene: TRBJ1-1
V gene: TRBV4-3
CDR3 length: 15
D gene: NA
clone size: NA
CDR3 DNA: TGCGCCAGCAGCCGGACAACCAGGGAAAACACTGAAGCTTTCTTT
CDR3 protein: CASSRTTRENTEAFF

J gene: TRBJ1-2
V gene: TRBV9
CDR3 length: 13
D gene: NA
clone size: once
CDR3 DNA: TGTGCCAGCAGCGTGGGTGTGGGGGTTGGCTACACCTTC
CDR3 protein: CASSVGVGVGYTF

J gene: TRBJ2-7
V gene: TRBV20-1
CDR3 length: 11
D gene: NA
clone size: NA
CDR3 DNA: TGCAGTGCTAGGGGGTCAGACGAGCAGTACTTC
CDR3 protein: CSARGSDEQYF

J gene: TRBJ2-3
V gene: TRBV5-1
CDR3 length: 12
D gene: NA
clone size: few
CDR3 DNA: TGCGCCAGCAGCTTTTCGGGAGATACGCAGTATTTT
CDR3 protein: CASSFSGDTQYF

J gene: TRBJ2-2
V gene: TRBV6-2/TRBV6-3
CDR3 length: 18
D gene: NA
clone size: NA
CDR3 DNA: TGTGCCAGCAGTTACGACACGTCAGGGGGGTGGAACACCGGGGAGCTGTTTTTT
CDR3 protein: CASSYDTSGGWNTGELFF

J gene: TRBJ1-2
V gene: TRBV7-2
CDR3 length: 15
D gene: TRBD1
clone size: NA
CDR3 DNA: TGTGCCAGCAGCTTAGCCGGGACAGTCATGGGGGGCTACACCTTC
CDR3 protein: CASSLAGTVMGGYTF

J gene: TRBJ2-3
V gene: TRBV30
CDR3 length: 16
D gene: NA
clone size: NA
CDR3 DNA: TGTGCCTGGAGTAGTTATCAGGGGGGGAGCACAGATACGCAGTATTTT
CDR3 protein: CAWSSYQGGSTDTQYF

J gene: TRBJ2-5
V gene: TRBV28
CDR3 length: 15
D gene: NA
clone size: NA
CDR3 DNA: TGTGCCAGCAGTTTACCCTCCGCGAGGGGGGAGACCCAGTACTTC
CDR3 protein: CASSLPSARGETQYF

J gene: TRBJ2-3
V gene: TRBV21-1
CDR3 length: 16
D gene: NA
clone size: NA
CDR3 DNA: TGTGCCAGCAGCACCCGCGGCGGGGGGGCAGGAGATACGCAGTATTTT
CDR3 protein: CASSTRGGGAGDTQYF

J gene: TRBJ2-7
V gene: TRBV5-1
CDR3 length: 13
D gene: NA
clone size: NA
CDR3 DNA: TGCGCCAGCAGGCCCCTCGAGAGCTACGAGCAGTACTTC
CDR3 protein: CASRPLESYEQYF

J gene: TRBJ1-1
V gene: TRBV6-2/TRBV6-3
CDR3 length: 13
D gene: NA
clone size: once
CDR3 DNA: TGTGCCAGCAGTGCCGACAGGAACACTGAAGCTTTCTTT
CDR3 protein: CASSADRNTEAFF

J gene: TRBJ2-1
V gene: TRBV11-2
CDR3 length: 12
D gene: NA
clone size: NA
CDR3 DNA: TGTGCCAGCAGCGCCCAGGGGGGTGAGCAGTTCTTC
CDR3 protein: CASSAQGGEQFF

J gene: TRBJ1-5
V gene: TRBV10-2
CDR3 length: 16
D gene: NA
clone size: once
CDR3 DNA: TGCGCCAGCAGTGAGTCGGGCAGCAGGGTCGGACAGCCCCAGCATTTT
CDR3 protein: CASSESGSRVGQPQHF